The source of this T cell receptor (beta chain) is a study of lymphopenia after photon versus proton radiotherapy. Points from the study as a whole: Relative stability marked proton patients; photon patients lost diversity and naive cells.

A remark on this clone: Its antigen is undetermined.

This CDR3 has 15 residues. Trimming cost V 1 base and J 1 base, with 7 bases left between them. Germline V gives CDR1 SGHAT, CDR2 FQDESV (reference sequence). Profiling relied on immunoSEQ multiplex PCR, and the TCRdb table lists in-frame clones only, not all of them. The sample has 25,000 to 30,000 clones; around four fifths are singletons. The rearrangement uses TRBV11-1 and TRBJ2-2; D gene ambiguous. The sequence derives from a woman between 50 and 59 years old with pancreatic cancer. The sample was peripheral blood, taken from a patient treated with photon-based radiotherapy. The CDR3 loop reads CASSLVAGNTGELFF. CDR3 nucleotides: TGTGCCAGCAGCTTAGTGGCAGGGAACACCGGGGAGCTGTTTTTT. The whole variable domain, filled in from reference TRBV11-1 and TRBJ2-2, reads EAEVAQSPRYKITEKSQAVAFWCDPISGHATLYWYRQILGQGPELLVQFQDESVVDDSQLPKDRFSAERLKGVDSTLKIQPAELGDSAMYLCASSLVAGNTGELFFGEGSRLTVL.